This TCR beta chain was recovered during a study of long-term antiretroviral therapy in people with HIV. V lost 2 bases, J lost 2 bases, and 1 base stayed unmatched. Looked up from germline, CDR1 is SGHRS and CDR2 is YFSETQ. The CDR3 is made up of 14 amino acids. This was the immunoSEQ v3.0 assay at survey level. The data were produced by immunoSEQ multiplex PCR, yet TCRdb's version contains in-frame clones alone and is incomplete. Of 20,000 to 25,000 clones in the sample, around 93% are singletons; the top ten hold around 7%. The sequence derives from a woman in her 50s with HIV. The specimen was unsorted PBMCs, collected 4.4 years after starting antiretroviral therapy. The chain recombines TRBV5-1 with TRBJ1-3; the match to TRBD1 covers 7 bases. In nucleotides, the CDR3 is TGCGCCAGCAGCTTCGGACAGGCTGGAAACACCATATATTTT. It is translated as CASSFGQAGNTIYF.